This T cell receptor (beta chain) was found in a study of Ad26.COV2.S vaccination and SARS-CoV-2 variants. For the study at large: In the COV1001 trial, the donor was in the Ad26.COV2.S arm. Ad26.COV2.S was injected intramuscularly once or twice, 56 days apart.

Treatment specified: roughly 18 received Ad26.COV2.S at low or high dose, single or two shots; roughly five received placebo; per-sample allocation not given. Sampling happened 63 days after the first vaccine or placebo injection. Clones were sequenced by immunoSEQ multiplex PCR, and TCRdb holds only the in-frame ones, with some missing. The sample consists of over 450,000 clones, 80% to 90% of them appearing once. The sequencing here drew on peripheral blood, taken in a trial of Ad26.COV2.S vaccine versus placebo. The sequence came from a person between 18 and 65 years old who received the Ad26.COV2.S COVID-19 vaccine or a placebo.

The CDR3 bases are TGTGCCAGTAGTGGTGTGGGGGGCAATGGCTACACCTTC. Encoded protein: CASSGVGGNGYTF. This rearrangement joins TRBV19 to TRBJ1-2; TRBD1 is a possible D gene (6 bases). The CDR3 runs 13 residues. Germline V gene data show CDR1 as LNHDA and CDR2 as SQIVND (reference sequence). V lost 5 bases and J 6 bases, leaving 13 bases between the germline ends.